The rows below give T cell receptor beta chains drawn from one sample of a study of OX40 agonist ivuxolimab in advanced cancers. Clones were sequenced by immunoSEQ multiplex PCR, and TCRdb holds only the in-frame ones, with some missing. Of some 17,000 clones listed, 85% to 90% are singletons. The sample in question was CD4+ or CD8+ T cells sorted from blood, obtained in a trial of the OX40 agonist ivuxolimab. These receptor sequences come from an adult with an advanced solid tumor such as melanoma, head and neck, liver or kidney cancer. Both conserved end residues are part of each CDR3. D genes are given only for firm matches. Where a row states a size, it is once, few, many or the class of an expanded clone; other rows omit it.

>-|TRBV7-9|-|TRBJ2-1
TGTGCCAGCAGCTTAGGTCTGAATGAGCAGTTCTTC
CASSLGLNEQFF
>-|TRBV7-2|-|TRBJ1-5
TGTGCCAGCAGCAGTTTGGGACACCGAAGCAATCAGCCCCAGCATTTT
CASSSLGHRSNQPQHF
>TRBD1|TRBV6-5|once|TRBJ1-1
TGTGCCAGCAGTTACTCGGGGACAGGGGGACGAGCTTTCTTT
CASSYSGTGGRAFF
>-|TRBV30|-|TRBJ2-7
TGTGCCTGGAGTGCTGGGGCCCAGGACTACTACGAGCAGTACTTC
CAWSAGAQDYYEQYF
>TRBD2|TRBV19|-|TRBJ2-4
TGTGCCAGTAGTTGGGGAGGGCCCCAAAACATTCAGTACTTC
CASSWGGPQNIQYF
>TRBD2|TRBV5-6|once|TRBJ2-2
TGTGCCAGCAGCTCCCATTCGGGGGGGGTACCCGGGGAGCTGTTTTTT
CASSSHSGGVPGELFF
>TRBD1|TRBV15|-|TRBJ1-2
TGTGCCACCAGTCCTGGAGGCACAGGGGCTGGCTACACCTTC
CATSPGGTGAGYTF
>-|TRBV5-6|-|TRBJ2-7
TGTGCCAGCAGCTTGGCCCCCACGGGGGCGTATTACGAGCAGTACTTC
CASSLAPTGAYYEQYF
>-|TRBV5-5|-|TRBJ2-7
TGTGCCAGCAGCTCCTTTGCCTACGAGCAGTACTTC
CASSSFAYEQYF
>-|TRBV11-2|-|TRBJ2-2
TGTGCCAGCAGTGTGCTCGGGGAGCTGTTTTTT
CASSVLGELFF
>-|TRBV9|-|TRBJ2-1
TGTGCCAGCAGCGAGCTCATTAGCTCCTACAATGAGCAGTTCTTC
CASSELISSYNEQFF
>TRBD1|TRBV9|-|TRBJ2-2
TGTGCCAGCAGCGCCGGGACAGGGGGCACCGGGGAGCTGTTTTTT
CASSAGTGGTGELFF
>TRBD2|TRBV7-8|-|TRBJ2-1
TGTGCCAGCAGCCCAGGACTAGCGGGGTCCAATGAGCAGTTCTTC
CASSPGLAGSNEQFF
>TRBD1|TRBV6-4|-|TRBJ2-4
TGTGCCAGCCCGACAGGGGGTGCCAAAAACATTCAGTACTTC
CASPTGGAKNIQYF
>TRBD1|TRBV5-6|-|TRBJ2-5
TGTGCCAGCAGCTTGGGGGACAGGGACCCCCAGTACTTC
CASSLGDRDPQYF
>-|TRBV7-2|-|TRBJ2-5
TGTGCCAGCAGCTTAGAGGGCGTAGGGGAGACCCAGTACTTC
CASSLEGVGETQYF
>-|TRBV27|medium-sized|TRBJ2-1
TGTGCCAGCAGTTTCGGGGGTAGGGAGCAGTTCTTC
CASSFGGREQFF
>TRBD2|TRBV27|-|TRBJ2-1
TGTGCCAGCTGCCTAGGCGGGAGCTACAATGAGCAGTTCTTC
CASCLGGSYNEQFF
>TRBD2|TRBV19|-|TRBJ2-3
TGTGCCAGTAGTACTTTTTTAGCGGGAGGGAGAGATACGCAGTATTTT
CASSTFLAGGRDTQYF
>TRBD1|TRBV4-3|-|TRBJ2-7
TGCGCCAGCAGCCCGGGACAGGGATCCTACGAGCAGTACTTC
CASSPGQGSYEQYF
>-|TRBV6-5|-|TRBJ2-3
TGTGCCAGCAGCTCCGGCAAGACCCAAGCAGATACGCAGTATTTT
CASSSGKTQADTQYF
>TRBD1|TRBV4-1|-|TRBJ2-7
TGCGCCAGCAGCCAAACAGGGGTAAACTACGAGCAGTACTTC
CASSQTGVNYEQYF
>-|TRBV7-6|-|TRBJ2-7
TGTGCCAGCAGCTTATCGAGCGCCCCGGACGAGCAGTACTTC
CASSLSSAPDEQYF
>TRBD2|TRBV11-2|-|TRBJ2-5
TGTGCCAGCAGCTTAAGCCTAGCGGCCCAAGAGACCCAGTACTTC
CASSLSLAAQETQYF
>-|TRBV4-3|-|TRBJ1-5
TGCGCCAGCAGCCAAGATCGGAACAGTTATCAGCCCCAGCATTTT
CASSQDRNSYQPQHF
>-|TRBV13|-|TRBJ1-1
TGTGCCAGCAGCTTAGGACAGTACAACACTGAAGCTTTCTTT
CASSLGQYNTEAFF
>TRBD2|TRBV5-5|-|TRBJ2-5
TGTGCCAGCAGCTTGGCCCTAGCGGGGGGACAAGAGACCCAGTACTTC
CASSLALAGGQETQYF
>TRBD2|TRBV5-4|-|TRBJ2-3
TGTGCCAGCAGCTTGGGGACTAGCGGGAAAAGAGGGGGCACAGATACGCAGTATTTT
CASSLGTSGKRGGTDTQYF
>-|TRBV7-2|-|TRBJ2-3
TGTGCCAGCAGCTTAGCCGGAACTAGCACAGATACGCAGTATTTT
CASSLAGTSTDTQYF
>-|TRBV7-9|-|TRBJ1-1
TGTGCCAGCAGCCGCTCCGGGACTCCTCCACGGAGGACTGAAGCTTTCTTT
CASSRSGTPPRRTEAFF
>-|TRBV11-2|once|TRBJ2-1
TGTGCCAGCAGCTTAGTGTGGAGGGGACTTGGGAATGAGCAGTTCTTC
CASSLVWRGLGNEQFF
>-|TRBV10-2|-|TRBJ1-1
TGCGCCAGCTACGAGGATGTGCGGGCTCCTGAAGCTTTCTTT
CASYEDVRAPEAFF
>-|TRBV7-9|-|TRBJ2-2
TGTGCCAGCGGATATAGCGGCCCGAACACCGGGGAGCTGTTTTTT
CASGYSGPNTGELFF
>-|TRBV15|-|TRBJ2-7
TGTGCCACCAGCAGAGGGACTACTTACGAGCAGTACTTC
CATSRGTTYEQYF
>-|TRBV7-9|-|TRBJ2-3
TGTGCCAGCAGCGACGGACTGGCAGATACGCAGTATTTT
CASSDGLADTQYF
>-|TRBV10-2|once|TRBJ2-7
TGCGCCAGCTCATGGGGGAACTACGAGCAGTACTTC
CASSWGNYEQYF
>-|TRBV5-1|-|TRBJ2-6
TGCGCCAGCAGCTTGGCGCCTCTCTCTGGGGCCAACGTCCTGACTTTC
CASSLAPLSGANVLTF
>-|TRBV2|-|TRBJ2-1
TGTGCCAGCATCCGGGACCCTAGGAATGAGCAGTTCTTC
CASIRDPRNEQFF
>-|TRBV7-2|-|TRBJ1-1
TGTGCCAGCAGCTTAAAATGGAGTGAAGCTTTCTTT
CASSLKWSEAFF
>TRBD1|TRBV4-1|-|TRBJ2-1
TGCGCCAGCAGCCCCCGAGACAGGGGCGTCCAGGGTGAGCAGTTCTTC
CASSPRDRGVQGEQFF
>-|TRBV11-3|few|TRBJ1-4
TGTGCCAGCAGCTTATGGGGGAGGGGAAATGAAAAACTGTTTTTT
CASSLWGRGNEKLFF
>-|TRBV27|-|TRBJ1-4
TGTGCCAGCAGTCCTACGGGCGGACTAAATGAAAAACTGTTTTTT
CASSPTGGLNEKLFF
>-|TRBV6-5|-|TRBJ2-3
TGTGCCAGCAGTCCCCATAGCACAGATACGCAGTATTTT
CASSPHSTDTQYF
>-|TRBV6-1|-|TRBJ2-1
TGTGCCAGCAGTGAGATCAGATACAATGAGCAGTTCTTC
CASSEIRYNEQFF
>TRBD1|TRBV6-1|few|TRBJ1-1
TGTGCCAGCAGTCACCGGGACAGGTCCTATGAAGCTTTCTTT
CASSHRDRSYEAFF
>-|TRBV14|-|TRBJ2-7
TGTGCCAGCAGCCACTCCAGGGGATTTAGGGAGCAGTACTTC
CASSHSRGFREQYF
>-|TRBV30|-|TRBJ1-1
TGTGCCTGGAGTGTAGGAGCAGGGCGGACTGAAGCTTTCTTT
CAWSVGAGRTEAFF
>-|TRBV12-5|-|TRBJ2-1
TGTGCTAGTGGTCCCGGGACCAACGACCATGAGCAGTTCTTC
CASGPGTNDHEQFF
>TRBD1|TRBV11-3|-|TRBJ2-1
TGTGCCAGCAGCACTCGGACAGGGGCCTACAATGAGCAGTTCTTC
CASSTRTGAYNEQFF
>TRBD2|TRBV4-1|once|TRBJ2-5
TGCGCCAGCAGCCAAGATGCGGGAGTCTTTGAGACCCAGTACTTC
CASSQDAGVFETQYF